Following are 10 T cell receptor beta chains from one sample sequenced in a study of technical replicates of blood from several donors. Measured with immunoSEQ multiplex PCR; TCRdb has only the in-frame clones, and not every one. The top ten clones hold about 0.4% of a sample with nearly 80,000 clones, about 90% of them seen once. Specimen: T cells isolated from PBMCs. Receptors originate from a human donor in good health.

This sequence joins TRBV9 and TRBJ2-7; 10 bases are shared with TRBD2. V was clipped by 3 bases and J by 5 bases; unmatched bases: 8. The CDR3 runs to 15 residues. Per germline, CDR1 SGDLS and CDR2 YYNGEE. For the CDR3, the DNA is TGTGCCAGCAGCGCCTTCAGCGGGAGGGTGGACGAGCAGTACTTC. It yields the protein CASSAFSGRVDEQYF.

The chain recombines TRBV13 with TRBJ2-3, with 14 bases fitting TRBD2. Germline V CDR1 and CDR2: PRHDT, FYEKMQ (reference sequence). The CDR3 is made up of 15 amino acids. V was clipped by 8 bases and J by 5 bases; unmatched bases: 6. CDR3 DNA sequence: TGTGCCAGCGGATCCGGGACTAGCGGGAGAGATACGCAGTATTTT. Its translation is CASGSGTSGRDTQYF.

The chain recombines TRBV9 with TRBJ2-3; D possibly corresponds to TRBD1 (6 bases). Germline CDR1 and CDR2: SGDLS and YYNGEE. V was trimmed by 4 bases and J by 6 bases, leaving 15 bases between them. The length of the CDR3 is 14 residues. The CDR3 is CASSQRDIPDTQYF. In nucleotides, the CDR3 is TGTGCCAGCAGCCAGAGGGACATTCCGGATACGCAGTATTTT.

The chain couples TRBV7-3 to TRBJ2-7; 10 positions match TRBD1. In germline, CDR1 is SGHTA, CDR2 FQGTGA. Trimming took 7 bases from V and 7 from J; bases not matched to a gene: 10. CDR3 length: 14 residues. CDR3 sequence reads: CASNSRQGAGEQYF. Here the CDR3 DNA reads TGTGCCAGCAATTCCCGACAGGGGGCGGGAGAGCAGTACTTC. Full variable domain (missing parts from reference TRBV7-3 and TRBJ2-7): GAGVSQTPSNKVTEKGKYVELRCDPISGHTALYWYRQSLGQGPEFLIYFQGTGAADDSGLPNDRFFAVRPEGSVSTLKIQRTERGDSAVYLCASNSRQGAGEQYFGPGTRLTVT.

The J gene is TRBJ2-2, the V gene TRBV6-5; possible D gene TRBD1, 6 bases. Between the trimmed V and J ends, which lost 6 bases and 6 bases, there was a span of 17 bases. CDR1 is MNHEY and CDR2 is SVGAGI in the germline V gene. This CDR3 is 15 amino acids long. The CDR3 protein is CASSPVTGIAGELFF. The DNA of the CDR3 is TGTGCCAGCAGCCCTGTAACAGGGATAGCCGGGGAGCTGTTTTTT.

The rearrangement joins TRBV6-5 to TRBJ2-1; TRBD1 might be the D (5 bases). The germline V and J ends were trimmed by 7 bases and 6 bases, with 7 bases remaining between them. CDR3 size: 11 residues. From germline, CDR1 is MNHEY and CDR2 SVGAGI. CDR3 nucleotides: TGTGCCAGCATAGACAGCAATGAGCAGTTCTTC. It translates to CASIDSNEQFF.

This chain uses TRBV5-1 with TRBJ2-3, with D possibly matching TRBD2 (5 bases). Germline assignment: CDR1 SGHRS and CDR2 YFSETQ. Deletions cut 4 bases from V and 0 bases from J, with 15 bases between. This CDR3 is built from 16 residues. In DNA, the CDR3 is TGCGCCAGCAGCCCCGGGATAGCGCGTAGCACAGATACGCAGTATTTT. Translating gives CASSPGIARSTDTQYF.

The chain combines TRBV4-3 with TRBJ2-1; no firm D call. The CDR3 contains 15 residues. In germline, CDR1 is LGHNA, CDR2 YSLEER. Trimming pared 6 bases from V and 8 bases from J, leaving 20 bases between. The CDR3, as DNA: TGCGCCAGCAGACAGCTCTACATTTCATCCGATGAGCAGTTCTTC. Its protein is CASRQLYISSDEQFF.

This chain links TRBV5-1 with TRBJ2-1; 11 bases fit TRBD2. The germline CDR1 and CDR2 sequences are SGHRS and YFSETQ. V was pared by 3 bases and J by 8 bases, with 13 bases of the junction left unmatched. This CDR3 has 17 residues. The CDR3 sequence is CASSSTLTSGVGHEQFF. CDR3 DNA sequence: TGCGCCAGCAGCTCGACGTTGACTAGCGGGGTTGGTCATGAGCAGTTCTTC.

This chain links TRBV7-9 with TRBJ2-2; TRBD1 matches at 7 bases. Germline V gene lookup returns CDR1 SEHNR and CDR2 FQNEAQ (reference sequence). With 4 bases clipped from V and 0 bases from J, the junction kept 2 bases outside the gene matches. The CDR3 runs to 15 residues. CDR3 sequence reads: CASSYDRANTGELFF. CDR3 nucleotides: TGTGCCAGCAGCTACGACAGGGCGAACACCGGGGAGCTGTTTTTT.